Listed below are T cell receptor beta chains from one sample, sequenced in a study of T cell repertoires in cytomegalovirus infection. TCRdb redid the calling of the reads with MiXCR, one entry per CDR3 protein. This sample has roughly 150,000 distinct CDR3 sequences; more than 15% occur once, and the top ten carry about 17%. Sequencing was carried out using CD8+ T cells from PBMCs. Receptors were obtained from a human donor in good health (CMV status not recorded). Some clones in this sample may be carry-over from other donors' samples. The CDR3 runs from the conserved cysteine through the conserved F or W. The D gene is left open where the match is weak. Clone size is not always given. Where it is, it says once, few, many or a class for expanded clones.

j_call: TRBJ2-7
v_call: TRBV5-1
clone_size: few
d_call: -
cdr3_aa: CASTGTNSYEQYF
cdr3_nt: TGCGCCAGCACGGGTACGAACTCCTACGAGCAGTACTTC

j_call: TRBJ2-1
v_call: TRBV29-1
clone_size: once
d_call: TRBD2
cdr3_aa: CSVERPGLAGGDEQFF
cdr3_nt: TGCAGCGTTGAAAGGCCGGGACTAGCGGGTGGGGATGAGCAGTTCTTC

j_call: TRBJ2-7
v_call: TRBV7-2
clone_size: -
d_call: -
cdr3_aa: CASSWNSYEQYF
cdr3_nt: TGTGCCAGCAGCTGGAACTCCTACGAGCAGTACTTC

j_call: TRBJ1-5
v_call: TRBV28
clone_size: few
d_call: -
cdr3_aa: CASSRRDGRGPQHF
cdr3_nt: TGTGCCAGCAGTAGAAGAGACGGTCGGGGGCCCCAGCATTTT

j_call: TRBJ2-5
v_call: TRBV6-2/TRBV6-3
clone_size: -
d_call: -
cdr3_aa: CASSYSRRVEETQYF
cdr3_nt: TGTGCCAGCAGTTACTCAAGGCGGGTAGAAGAGACCCAGTACTTC

j_call: TRBJ2-3
v_call: TRBV10-3
clone_size: -
d_call: TRBD2
cdr3_aa: CAISESMVASGGGTDTQYF
cdr3_nt: TGTGCCATCAGTGAGTCGATGGTGGCTAGCGGGGGCGGCACAGATACGCAGTATTTT

j_call: TRBJ2-1
v_call: TRBV7-9
clone_size: few
d_call: TRBD1
cdr3_aa: CASHLLGQDNEQFF
cdr3_nt: TGTGCCAGCCATCTTCTGGGACAGGACAATGAGCAGTTCTTC

j_call: TRBJ2-1
v_call: TRBV5-5
clone_size: -
d_call: -
cdr3_aa: CASSLEPGNNEQFF
cdr3_nt: TGTGCCAGCAGCTTGGAGCCAGGGAACAATGAGCAGTTCTTC

j_call: TRBJ1-1
v_call: TRBV4-3
clone_size: -
d_call: TRBD1
cdr3_aa: CASSQDGQDYLWNTEAFF
cdr3_nt: TGCGCCAGCAGCCAAGATGGACAGGACTACCTATGGAACACTGAAGCTTTCTTT

j_call: TRBJ2-6
v_call: TRBV6-2/TRBV6-3
clone_size: medium-sized
d_call: -
cdr3_aa: CASSSTVSGANVLTF
cdr3_nt: TGTGCCAGCAGTTCTACGGTATCTGGGGCCAACGTCCTGACTTTC

j_call: TRBJ2-7
v_call: TRBV6-6
clone_size: -
d_call: TRBD2
cdr3_aa: CASHLGTSFSYEQYF
cdr3_nt: TGTGCCAGCCATTTGGGGACTAGCTTCTCCTACGAGCAGTACTTC

j_call: TRBJ2-1
v_call: TRBV7-2
clone_size: few
d_call: -
cdr3_aa: CASSQRAVPYNEQFF
cdr3_nt: TGTGCCAGCAGCCAGCGGGCTGTCCCCTACAATGAGCAGTTCTTC

j_call: TRBJ2-3
v_call: TRBV11-3
clone_size: few
d_call: -
cdr3_aa: CASSHPRFPSRARAPPDTQYF
cdr3_nt: TGTGCCAGCAGCCACCCCCGATTCCCCAGCCGAGCCCGGGCGCCCCCGGATACGCAGTATTTT